Below are 12 T cell receptor beta chains sequenced from a single sample in a study of cytomegalovirus exposure and HLA in healthy donors. Vbeta (60) and Jbeta (13) primers were used in the PCR. Sequencing used immunoSEQ multiplex PCR; TCRdb keeps in-frame clones, though not all of them. Of around 78,000 clones in the sample, approximately 84% were seen once. The sequencing sample was made of PBMCs. The receptor source for this set is a woman between 45 and 65 years old in good health and CMV-seronegative.

This chain uses TRBV5-8 with TRBJ2-3, with a possible D match to TRBD1 (6 bases). The CDR3 has 14 residues. CDR1 is SGHTS, CDR2 YDEGEE, per germline. V was pared by 3 bases and J by 0 bases, with 8 bases between. CDR3 DNA sequence: TGTGCCAGCAGCTACGGACAGAGCACAGATACGCAGTATTTT. This translates into CASSYGQSTDTQYF.

CDR3 DNA: TGTGCCAGTACCCCTACCTGGAGGGACAGGGGCAACTATGGCTACACCTTC. Its translation: CASTPTWRDRGNYGYTF. The chain has TRBV19 and TRBJ1-2; TRBD1 matches 10 bases. V trimming: 7 bases; J trimming: 2 bases; junction bases outside the gene matches: 13. The germline gives CDR1 LNHDA, CDR2 SQIVND (reference sequence). This CDR3 spans 17 amino acids.

CDR3 DNA: TGTGCCAGCAGCCCATCGGGACAGGGAATCAACAATGAGCAGTTCTTC. Protein product: CASSPSGQGINNEQFF. This chain joins TRBV9 and TRBJ2-1; 9 bases are shared with TRBD1. The V gene's germline CDR1 is SGDLS and CDR2 YYNGEE. Trimming removed 4 bases from V and 5 bases from J; junction bases left unmatched: 10. The CDR3 is 16 amino acids. The whole variable domain, filled in from reference TRBV9 and TRBJ2-1, reads DSGVTQTPKHLITATGQRVTLRCSPRSGDLSVYWYQQSLDQGLQFLIQYYNGEERAKGNILERFSAQQFPDLHSELNLSSLELGDSALYFCASSPSGQGINNEQFFGPGTRLTVL.

This chain joins TRBV29-1 and TRBJ1-2; perhaps TRBD1 as D (6 bases). V was trimmed by 7 bases and J by 2 bases, leaving 8 bases between them. Germline V gives CDR1 SQVTM, CDR2 ANQGSEA. This CDR3 contains 11 residues. CDR3 DNA sequence: TGCAGCGGGGGACAAAACTATGGCTACACCTTC. It specifies CSGGQNYGYTF.

For this clone: The germline gene is not matched at one end of the junction; a read error may be the cause. V usage is TRBV7-9 and J usage is TRBJ1-4; no firm D call. Germline values: CDR1 SEHNR, CDR2 FQNEAQ (reference sequence). CDR3 length equals 12 residues. The CDR3 here is CSSRRGNEKLFF. The CDR3 coding sequence is TGTTCCAGCCGACGCGGAAATGAAAAACTGTTTTTT.

J is TRBJ2-3 and V is TRBV5-6, with 7 nucleotides matching TRBD2. The J segment lost 0 bases and the V segment lost 4 bases, leaving 5 bases of the junction unmatched. The germline gives CDR1 SGHDT, CDR2 YYEEEE. The CDR3 has 15 amino acids. This CDR3 reads CASSGFSGSTDTQYF. The CDR3, as DNA: TGTGCCAGCAGCGGTTTTAGCGGGAGCACAGATACGCAGTATTTT.

This chain links TRBV2 with TRBJ2-7; 8 positions agree with TRBD1. V trimming: 6 bases; J trimming: 5 bases; junction bases outside the gene matches: 3. The CDR3 is 12 residues long. The germline V gene encodes CDR1 SNHLY and CDR2 FYNNEI. CDR3 coding DNA: TGTGCCAGCAGACCGACAGGGGACGAGCAGTACTTC. This encodes CASRPTGDEQYF.

This chain uses TRBV6-5 with TRBJ1-1; D gene uncertain. The CDR3 runs to 14 residues. V was cut by 2 bases and J by 3 bases, with 10 bases left in between. From germline, CDR1 is MNHEY and CDR2 SVGAGI. This CDR3 is CASSYGPEDTEAFF. DNA for the CDR3: TGTGCCAGCAGTTACGGACCGGAGGACACTGAAGCTTTCTTT.

V gene TRBV4-2 combines with J gene TRBJ2-3, with 8 bases identical to TRBD2. The CDR3 has 15 amino acids. Per the germline V gene, CDR1 is LGHNA and CDR2 is YNFKEQ. Unmatched junction bases numbered 4, after V lost 4 bases and J lost 1 base. The CDR3 DNA reads as TGTGCCAGCAGCCTGTCGACTAGCGGCACAGATACGCAGTATTTT. This gives the protein CASSLSTSGTDTQYF.

This clone was seen only once. This CDR3 fails to terminate in the conserved phenylalanine or tryptophan, so it likely reflects a read error. V and J are TRBV4-1 and TRBJ1-2; 9 positions agree with TRBD1. The CDR3 consists of 15 residues. The ends lost 2 bases at V and 5 bases at J; junction bases unmatched: 6. The germline CDR1 and CDR2 sequences are MGHRA and YSYEKL. CDR3 amino acids: CASSQLSGQGYGYTV. CDR3 in DNA: TGCGCCAGCAGCCAATTATCCGGACAGGGGTATGGCTACACCGTC.

The chain carries TRBV7-8 and TRBJ2-3; 10 positions match TRBD2. Germline CDR1 reads SGHVS; CDR2 reads FQNEAQ. The trim removed 5 bases at V and 3 bases at J, leaving 8 bases unmatched. The CDR3 spans 16 residues. The CDR3, as DNA: TGTGCCAGCAGCCAACGGACTAGCGGAAGAACAGATACGCAGTATTTT. Its protein product is CASSQRTSGRTDTQYF. The full variable domain, completed using reference TRBV7-8 and TRBJ2-3, is GAGVSQSPRYKVAKRGQDVALRCDPISGHVSLFWYQQALGQGPEFLTYFQNEAQLDKSGLPSDRFFAERPEGSVSTLKIQRTQQEDSAVYLCASSQRTSGRTDTQYFGPGTRLTVL.

This chain connects TRBV28 to TRBJ1-4; D call uncertain. The ends were cut back, 8 bases at V and 3 bases at J, with 10 bases in the middle. This CDR3 is 13 amino acids long. Germline V gene sequence: CDR1 MDHEN, CDR2 SYDVKM. The CDR3 coding sequence is TGTGCCAGCGGAACAGCTTCTAATGAAAAACTGTTTTTT. Protein sequence: CASGTASNEKLFF.